This T cell receptor beta chain derives from a study of PD-1 blockade in classical Hodgkin lymphoma. Time point given: cycle 4 day 1 (C4D1), after 6 weeks of nivolumab. All patients experienced relapse after autologous stem cell transplantation, and brentuximab vedotin exposure was variable. The study's findings and limits: Similar baseline diversity was found in complete responders and newly diagnosed patients. Sources of repertoire differences remain undefined, possibly disease activity or prior therapy.

Some clones are missing from TCRdb's copy, which holds only in-frame ones; the method was immunoSEQ multiplex PCR. The repertoire has approximately 44,000 clones, around 69% of them found once; the top ten carry about 2.7%. About this clone: What it recognizes is unknown.

The TCR comes from a human donor with classical Hodgkin lymphoma. The sample here was peripheral blood mononuclear cells (PBMCs), taken before the fourth cycle of nivolumab.

CDR3 loop: CAWSTSAGANSYEQYF. The CDR3 DNA follows: TGTGCCTGGAGTACCTCAGCGGGGGCCAACTCCTACGAGCAGTACTTC. This chain joins TRBV30 and TRBJ2-7; 8 bases line up with TRBD2. Germline values: CDR1 GTSNPN, CDR2 SVGIG (reference sequence). This CDR3 contains 16 residues. The ends lost 2 bases at V and 0 bases at J; junction bases unmatched: 9.